The 31 T cell receptor beta chains below all came from one sample that was sequenced in a study of control samples from healthy donors and cancer patients. Produced via immunoSEQ multiplex PCR; TCRdb's table is partial and in-frame only. The profile covers 150,000 or so clones, with 80% to 95% appearing a single time and 2.1% taken by the ten largest. The sequenced material came from blood. The receptors were gathered from a woman in her forties or fifties in good health.

Concerning this clone itself: Within the sample, other DNA sequences also encode this same CDR3. V is TRBV27 and J is TRBJ1-2; 12 nucleotides line up with TRBD1. Per germline, CDR1 MNHEY and CDR2 SMNVEV (reference sequence). Unmatched junction bases numbered 11, after V lost 4 bases and J lost 11 bases. The CDR3 is 15 amino acids. The CDR3 reads CASSSPGQGASGYTF. In DNA form, the CDR3 reads TGTGCCAGCAGTTCACCGGGACAGGGGGCCAGTGGTTACACCTTC.

As concerns this clone: An end of the junction differs from the germline gene, which may be a read error. The chain joins TRBV6-1 to TRBJ1-4; no firm D call. The CDR3 length is 11 residues. In germline, CDR1 is MNHNS, CDR2 SASEGT. The CDR3 bases are TGTGCCAGCAGTGAAGAGTGGGAAAGGTCCTTT. Protein sequence: CASSEEWERSF.

The chain links TRBV11-3 to TRBJ2-2, with 13 bases matching TRBD2. Unmatched junction bases numbered 11, after V lost 6 bases and J lost 7 bases. The V gene's germline CDR1 is SGHNT and CDR2 YENEEA. CDR3 length: 17 residues. The CDR3 DNA reads TGTGCCAGCAGTCGCCGGACTAGCGGGAGTTTGGACGGGGAGCTGTTTTTT. Its translation is CASSRRTSGSLDGELFF.

This clone was seen a handful of times. This chain links TRBV6-5 with TRBJ2-7; 9 bases align to TRBD1. The J segment lost 3 bases and the V segment lost 4 bases, leaving 4 bases of the junction unmatched. Looked up from germline, CDR1 is MNHEY and CDR2 is SVGAGI. There are 14 residues in the CDR3. The CDR3 DNA is TGTGCCAGCAGTTCGGACAGGGGCCACTACGAGCAGTACTTC. Encoded protein: CASSSDRGHYEQYF.

This clone showed up just once. This chain joins TRBV7-9 and TRBJ2-5, with 13 bases lining up with TRBD2. V lost 5 bases and J lost 5; bases outside the gene matches: 5. The CDR3 spans 15 residues. CDR1 is SEHNR, CDR2 FQNEAQ, per germline (reference sequence). CDR3: CASSTPGLAGETQYF. In nucleotides, the CDR3 is TGTGCCAGCAGCACCCCGGGACTAGCGGGGGAGACCCAGTACTTC.

The chain couples TRBV18 to TRBJ2-1; either TRBD1 or TRBD2 may supply D (5 bases each). This CDR3 is 13 amino acids long. V was cut by 1 base and J by 6 bases, with 7 bases left in between. CDR1 KGHSH and CDR2 LQKENI come from the germline V gene. This CDR3 is CASSPQGSNEQFF. CDR3 nucleotide sequence: TGTGCCAGCTCACCACAGGGGAGCAATGAGCAGTTCTTC.

This chain connects TRBV5-1 to TRBJ1-1; D is undetermined. V lost 0 bases to trimming and J lost 1 base, with 7 bases between them. This CDR3 has 14 amino acids. Germline V CDR1 and CDR2: SGHRS, YFSETQ. CDR3 loop: CASSLGGGNTEAFF. DNA for the CDR3: TGCGCCAGCAGCTTGGGTGGCGGGAACACTGAAGCTTTCTTT.

The chain joins TRBV5-1 to TRBJ2-7, with D possibly matching TRBD1 (5 bases). CDR1 SGHRS and CDR2 YFSETQ come from the germline V gene. V lost 0 bases, J lost 2 bases, and 9 bases lay in between. This CDR3 has 14 amino acids. CDR3 protein: CASSLVIGAYEQYF. The CDR3 DNA is TGCGCCAGCAGCTTGGTAATAGGGGCCTACGAGCAGTACTTC.

The J gene is TRBJ1-1, the V gene TRBV18, with a weak D call TRBD1 (6 bases). The CDR3 loop spans 18 amino acids. The germline V gene encodes CDR1 KGHSH and CDR2 LQKENI. Trimming cost V 2 bases and J 1 base, with 20 bases left between them. The CDR3, as DNA: TGTGCCAGCTCACCATGGTATGCAGGGGAGGGTCGGAACACTGAAGCTTTCTTT. Translated, it gives CASSPWYAGEGRNTEAFF.

This clone was detected only a few times. This chain connects TRBV19 to TRBJ1-1; tentatively, D is TRBD1 (5 bases). CDR3 length: 15 amino acids. The germline V gene encodes CDR1 LNHDA and CDR2 SQIVND (reference sequence). Trimming took 5 bases from V and 0 from J, leaving 13 bases between them. The CDR3 reads CASSFRTDMNTEAFF. The CDR3, as DNA: TGTGCCAGTAGTTTTCGGACGGACATGAACACTGAAGCTTTCTTT.

The rearrangement links TRBV6-5 to TRBJ1-1; a possible D gene is TRBD1 (5 bases). The germline gives CDR1 MNHEY, CDR2 SVGAGI. The CDR3 extends over 13 amino acids. V was trimmed by 4 bases and J by 1 base, leaving 7 bases between them. The CDR3 region has the DNA TGTGCCAGCAGTTTTCAGGGGAACACTGAAGCTTTCTTT. This sequence encodes CASSFQGNTEAFF.

The chain combines TRBV19 with TRBJ2-2; TRBD1 matches 7 bases. The CDR3 contains 16 residues. Trimming removed 4 bases from V and 1 base from J; junction bases left unmatched: 6. From germline, CDR1 is LNHDA and CDR2 SQIVND (reference sequence). The CDR3 spells CASSTPGQLNTGELFF. The CDR3 DNA reads as TGTGCCAGTAGTACACCGGGACAGTTGAACACCGGGGAGCTGTTTTTT.

The rearrangement uses TRBV10-3 and TRBJ2-7; 12 positions agree with TRBD2. Looked up from germline, CDR1 is ENHRY and CDR2 is SYGVKD. The ends lost 4 bases at V and 3 bases at J; junction bases unmatched: 1. CDR3 length: 14 amino acids. The CDR3 is CAISGLAGDYEQYF. Written as DNA, the CDR3 is TGTGCCATCAGTGGACTAGCGGGGGACTACGAGCAGTACTTC.

The chain has TRBV2 and TRBJ2-7; 8 nucleotides align to TRBD1. The CDR3 covers 14 residues. J lost 0 bases, V lost 7 bases, and 5 bases had no gene match. Per germline, CDR1 SNHLY and CDR2 FYNNEI. The CDR3 sequence: CASIWDRSSYEQYF. The CDR3 DNA sequence: TGTGCCAGCATATGGGACAGGAGCTCCTACGAGCAGTACTTC.

This sequence joins TRBV5-1 and TRBJ2-5, with TRBD2 identical over 8 bases. CDR1 and CDR2 from the germline V gene are SGHRS and YFSETQ. This CDR3 region has 15 residues. J gave up 5 bases and V 0 bases, and 6 bases lay outside the gene matches. The CDR3 DNA sequence: TGCGCCAGCAGCTTGGCCTCGGGGGGGCCGGAGACCCAGTACTTC. Translating it yields CASSLASGGPETQYF.

The V and J genes are TRBV6-5 and TRBJ1-1; D is perhaps TRBD1 (6 bases). Trimming removed 8 bases at V and 8 bases at J, with 18 bases between. The germline gives CDR1 MNHEY, CDR2 SVGAGI. CDR3 length equals 13 residues. The CDR3 coding sequence is TGTGCCAGCCGTAAGGAGCTCGGGACAGAAGCTTTCTTT. Encoded protein: CASRKELGTEAFF.

This clone appeared once. The V gene is TRBV9, the J gene TRBJ1-2; the match to TRBD1 covers 9 bases. CDR1 and CDR2 from the germline V gene are SGDLS and YYNGEE. Unmatched junction bases numbered 6, after V lost 4 bases and J lost 11 bases. The CDR3 loop spans 12 amino acids. The CDR3 DNA is TGTGCCAGCAGCCCCGGGACAGGGAGTTACACCTTC. Translated: CASSPGTGSYTF.

The rearrangement joins TRBV28 to TRBJ2-3; 10 positions match TRBD2. CDR1 and CDR2 from the germline V gene are MDHEN and SYDVKM. This CDR3 spans 14 amino acids. J lost 4 bases, V lost 7 bases, and 5 bases had no gene match. The CDR3 loop is CASTLAGGADTQYF. CDR3 DNA sequence: TGTGCCAGCACCTTAGCGGGGGGCGCAGATACGCAGTATTTT.

The J gene is TRBJ2-7, the V gene TRBV19, with D unresolved. CDR1 is LNHDA and CDR2 is SQIVND in the germline V gene (reference sequence). The V end lost 5 bases, the J end lost 1 base, and 12 bases lay between the germline ends. The CDR3 is made up of 14 amino acids. As DNA, the CDR3 is TGTGCCAGTAGTCTCCAGGCCGGATCCTACGAGCAGTACTTC. This gives the protein CASSLQAGSYEQYF.

The genes are TRBV30 and TRBJ1-5, with no clear D. Trimming stripped 3 bases from V and 6 bases from J, with 12 bases between. The CDR3 is made up of 13 amino acids. Germline CDR1 and CDR2: GTSNPN and SVGIG (reference sequence). The CDR3 bases are TGTGCCTGGAGCCGGAACCCGGGTCAGCCCCAGCATTTT. Translation: CAWSRNPGQPQHF.

The V gene is TRBV6-1, the J gene TRBJ1-4; D not certain. The V and J ends lost 3 bases and 7 bases respectively, with 12 bases between them. Looked up from germline, CDR1 is MNHNS and CDR2 is SASEGT. CDR3 size: 14 residues. CDR3 coding DNA: TGTGCCAGCAGTGATGGAACAGCGTCTGAAAAACTGTTTTTT. Its protein is CASSDGTASEKLFF.

This clone was counted once. The rearrangement uses TRBV6-5 and TRBJ2-7; 7 bases fit TRBD2. The germline CDR1 and CDR2 sequences are MNHEY and SVGAGI. The CDR3 is 15 amino acids. V trimming: 6 bases; J trimming: 2 bases; junction bases outside the gene matches: 10. The CDR3 coding sequence is TGTGCCAGCAGGGCCCCTAGCGGTAACACCTACGAGCAGTACTTC. Its translation is CASRAPSGNTYEQYF.

The chain has TRBV19 and TRBJ2-1, with 8 bases fitting TRBD2. The CDR3 covers 15 residues. Trimming removed 2 bases from V and 8 bases from J; junction bases left unmatched: 8. Germline-derived CDR1 and CDR2 are LNHDA and SQIVND (reference sequence). CDR3 DNA sequence: TGTGCCAGTAGTATAAGGGCGGGAGCGGGGGATGAGCAGTTCTTC. This codes for CASSIRAGAGDEQFF.

The chain is built from TRBV10-3 and TRBJ1-4; 9 bases match TRBD1. V was pared by 5 bases and J by 6 bases, with 10 bases of the junction left unmatched. The CDR3 totals 16 residues. Germline V gene sequence: CDR1 ENHRY, CDR2 SYGVKD. The chain's CDR3 is CAISPGQGSGYEKLFF. The DNA for the CDR3 is TGTGCCATCAGTCCGGGACAGGGCTCGGGGTATGAAAAACTGTTTTTT.

This clone is a singleton in its sample. The chain has TRBV28 and TRBJ1-2, with D possibly being TRBD1 (5 bases). The ends were cut back, 4 bases at V and 4 bases at J, with 13 bases in the middle. The CDR3 is made up of 14 amino acids. Germline assignment: CDR1 MDHEN and CDR2 SYDVKM. For the CDR3, the DNA is TGTGCCAGCAGTTCTAACCGGGACTTCTATGGCTACACCTTC. It specifies CASSSNRDFYGYTF.

The V gene is TRBV13, the J gene TRBJ1-4; D ambiguous. Germline CDR1 PRHDT, CDR2 FYEKMQ (reference sequence). This CDR3 contains 15 residues. V lost 5 bases and J 0 bases, leaving 10 bases between the germline ends. Written as DNA, the CDR3 is TGTGCCAGCAGCATTCTAGCCGCAACTAATGAAAAACTGTTTTTT. This codes for CASSILAATNEKLFF.

The gene calls are TRBV7-9 and TRBJ2-5; 9 nucleotides line up with TRBD2. Trimming at V came to 2 bases and at J to 4 bases, leaving 8 bases not matched to a gene. Germline loops: CDR1 SEHNR, CDR2 FQNEAQ (reference sequence). This CDR3 contains 16 residues. This CDR3 reads CASSLPSGNSRETQYF. CDR3 DNA: TGTGCCAGCAGCTTACCTAGCGGGAATTCTCGAGAGACCCAGTACTTC.

This clone came up once. V usage is TRBV5-1 and J usage is TRBJ1-2; D call uncertain. The CDR3 loop spans 15 amino acids. Trimming took off 2 bases at V and 4 bases at J, with 15 bases between the two ends. Per germline, CDR1 SGHRS and CDR2 YFSETQ. CDR3 sequence: CASSFDGASIYGYTF. In DNA form, the CDR3 reads TGCGCCAGCAGCTTTGATGGCGCCAGCATCTATGGCTACACCTTC.

CDR3: CASSLDPGTSLFF. CDR3 nucleotide sequence: TGTGCCAGCAGCTTAGACCCCGGGACTAGCCTGTTCTTC. J is TRBJ2-1 and V is TRBV7-8, with TRBD2 matching over 9 bases. The CDR3 consists of 13 residues. From germline, CDR1 is SGHVS and CDR2 FQNEAQ. V lost 1 base to trimming and J lost 15 bases; unmatched junction nucleotides: 7.

This clone occurred a few times. The chain joins TRBV3-1 (or the pseudogene TRBV3-2) to TRBJ2-2; D gene unclear. The CDR3 has 12 residues. V was trimmed by 1 base and J by 8 bases, leaving 5 bases between them. Germline lookup yields CDR1 LGHDT and CDR2 YNNKEL (reference sequence). This chain's CDR3 is CASSQVKGELFF. The CDR3 nucleotides read TGTGCCAGCAGCCAAGTGAAGGGGGAGCTGTTTTTT.

This rearrangement joins TRBV19 to TRBJ2-6; TRBD1 aligns across 9 bases. The CDR3 spans 16 residues. After removal of 4 bases from V and 2 bases from J, the junction contained 3 bases not matched to a gene. The germline CDR1 and CDR2 sequences are LNHDA and SQIVND (reference sequence). The CDR3: CASSTGDRAGANVLTF. Written as DNA, the CDR3 is TGTGCCAGTAGTACCGGGGACAGGGCTGGGGCCAACGTCCTGACTTTC.